The 27 T cell receptor beta chains in this list originate from one sample, sequenced in a study of response to subunit inactivated influenza vaccine. Each CDR3 protein is one row after TCRdb ran MiXCR on the RT-PCR reads. The table records approximately 700,000 distinct CDR3 sequences, around a sixth of them present only once. Material: PBMCs from blood, obtained 11 to 12 days after vaccination. The receptor source for this set is a man over 45 who received an inactivated influenza vaccine.

This clonotype occurred a few times. V usage is TRBV27 and J usage is TRBJ2-7; D is unclear. Germline CDR1 and CDR2: MNHEY and SMNVEV (reference sequence). With 7 bases removed from V and 6 bases from J, the gap between germline ends came to 7 bases. The CDR3 runs 10 residues. The CDR3: CASTATEQYF. CDR3 nucleotides: TGTGCCAGCACCGCGACCGAGCAGTACTTC.

This clonotype was observed a few times. The chain employs TRBV28 and TRBJ2-4, with TRBD1 identical over 7 bases. The CDR3 spans 17 residues. Trimming took 4 bases from V and 1 from J; bases not matched to a gene: 10. Germline-derived CDR1 and CDR2 are MDHEN and SYDVKM. The CDR3: CASSSLRGPSAKNIQYF. The CDR3 DNA reads TGTGCCAGCAGTTCCCTGAGGGGGCCTAGCGCCAAAAACATTCAGTACTTC.

This clonotype was seen at least ten times. This chain joins TRBV6-2 or TRBV6-3 and TRBJ1-1; 7 bases fit TRBD1. The trim removed 4 bases at V and 4 bases at J, leaving 6 bases unmatched. CDR1 and CDR2 (germline): MNHEY, SVGEGT. The CDR3 loop spans 14 amino acids. DNA for the CDR3: TGTGCCAGCAGTTCGTCAGGGGGGATCACTGAAGCTTTCTTT. Its translation is CASSSSGGITEAFF.

The J gene is TRBJ1-6, the V gene TRBV20-1; no definite D call. The CDR3 covers 17 residues. The germline V and J ends were trimmed by 0 bases and 4 bases, with 16 bases remaining between them. Germline V lookup: CDR1 DFQATT, CDR2 SNEGSKA (reference sequence). CDR3 nucleotide sequence: TGCAGTGCTAGAGATGATGGATCGGGCTTTTATAATTCACCCCTCCACTTT. This encodes CSARDDGSGFYNSPLHF.

This sequence joins TRBV12-3 or TRBV12-4 and TRBJ2-1; 10 positions agree with TRBD2. V gave up 10 bases and J gave up 6 bases; unmatched junction bases: 9. The CDR3 consists of 14 residues. CDR3 in amino acids: CATRLAGGTNEQFF. The CDR3 DNA sequence: TGTGCCACCCGCTTAGCGGGGGGTACCAATGAGCAGTTCTTC.

This clonotype was counted only a few times. The V and J genes are TRBV15 and TRBJ2-5; 8 nucleotides agree with TRBD1. With 1 base clipped from V and 1 base from J, the junction kept 2 bases outside the gene matches. The CDR3 contains 15 residues. Germline CDR1 and CDR2: LNHNV and YYDKDF (reference sequence). The CDR3 DNA follows: TGTGCCACCAGCAGAGCCAGGGGGCTCCAAGAGACCCAGTACTTC. It yields the protein CATSRARGLQETQYF.

The V and J genes are TRBV6-1 and TRBJ2-5; D possibly matches TRBD1 or TRBD2 (5 bases each). The germline V gene has CDR1 MNHNS and CDR2 SASEGT. The CDR3 length is 15 residues. Trimming stripped 7 bases from V and 4 bases from J, with 19 bases between. Here the CDR3 reads CASTDDSRGGETQYF. Written as DNA, the CDR3 is TGTGCCAGCACCGATGACTCGCGTGGGGGAGAGACCCAGTACTTC.

This clonotype appeared a single time. The chain recombines TRBV23-1 with TRBJ1-6; 8 nucleotides line up with TRBD1. TRBV23-1 is placed among ORFs of uncertain function. This CDR3 has 19 amino acids. V lost 0 bases, J lost 0 bases, and 7 bases stayed unmatched. The CDR3 sequence is CASSQSGTGRSSYNSPLHF. The CDR3 nucleotides are TGCGCCAGCAGTCAATCGGGGACAGGAAGGAGCTCCTATAATTCACCCCTCCACTTT.

The V call is TRBV9, the J call TRBJ2-7; D call uncertain. In germline, CDR1 is SGDLS, CDR2 YYNGEE. V dropped 0 bases and J dropped 0 bases, with 13 bases sitting between them. This CDR3 spans 16 amino acids. CDR3: CASSVASAKNSYEQYF. The CDR3 nucleotides are TGTGCCAGCAGCGTAGCCAGCGCTAAGAACTCCTACGAGCAGTACTTC. The variable domain in full, with the rest retrieved from reference TRBV9 and TRBJ2-7, is DSGVTQTPKHLITATGQRVTLRCSPRSGDLSVYWYQQSLDQGLQFLIQYYNGEERAKGNILERFSAQQFPDLHSELNLSSLELGDSALYFCASSVASAKNSYEQYFGPGTRLTVT.

The sample holds a few counts of this clonotype. The gene calls are TRBV5-1 and TRBJ2-5, with D unclear. Germline lookup yields CDR1 SGHRS and CDR2 YFSETQ. The CDR3 consists of 13 residues. V was pared by 3 bases and J by 4 bases, with 10 bases between. The CDR3 nucleotides are TGCGCCAGCAGCTCCTTTACCCCAGAGACCCAGTACTTC. Its protein is CASSSFTPETQYF.

The chain joins TRBV9 to TRBJ2-1, with a tentative D call TRBD2 (6 bases). Germline assignment: CDR1 SGDLS and CDR2 YYNGEE. The ends were cut back, 3 bases at V and 7 bases at J, with 14 bases in the middle. The CDR3 runs 14 residues. The CDR3 region has the DNA TGTGCCAGCAGCGGTCTAGCGAGCCAAAATGAGCAGTTCTTC. Encoded protein: CASSGLASQNEQFF.

This clonotype was seen a handful of times. The chain links TRBV6-2 or TRBV6-3 to TRBJ1-5; D not resolved. Germline V gene lookup returns CDR1 MNHEY and CDR2 SVGEGT. The CDR3 sequence is 12 residues long. Between the trimmed V and J ends, which lost 5 bases and 9 bases, there was a span of 11 bases. The CDR3 region is CASSPDAAPQHF. The CDR3 coding sequence is TGTGCCAGCAGTCCCGACGCTGCGCCCCAGCATTTT.

This clonotype has more than one count but fewer than ten. The chain joins TRBV29-1 to TRBJ2-3; 12 bases align to TRBD2. CDR3 length equals 14 residues. CDR1 and CDR2 from the germline V gene are SQVTM and ANQGSEA. With V trimmed by 6 bases and J by 6 bases, 7 bases remained unmatched. CDR3 DNA sequence: TGCAGCGTGGAGACTAGCGGGAGACGCGATACGCAGTATTTT. This gives the protein CSVETSGRRDTQYF.

Only a few counts were recorded for this clonotype. This rearrangement joins TRBV20-1 to TRBJ2-1; 11 bases fit TRBD2. Germline V gives CDR1 DFQATT, CDR2 SNEGSKA (reference sequence). The CDR3 loop spans 16 amino acids. V dropped 3 bases and J dropped 1; count of bases not matched to a gene: 5. DNA for the CDR3: TGCAGTGCTAGTCTGTCTAGCGGGGGGTCCTACAATGAGCAGTTCTTC. Translated: CSASLSSGGSYNEQFF.

The rearrangement uses TRBV7-9 and TRBJ1-4; the D is unclear. The CDR3 loop spans 14 amino acids. In germline, CDR1 is SEHNR, CDR2 FQNEAQ (reference sequence). V lost 5 bases and J lost 3, with 10 bases in between. In DNA form, the CDR3 reads TGTGCCAGCAGCCCTTTCGGGGCTAATGAAAAACTGTTTTTT. This translates into CASSPFGANEKLFF. Full variable domain (remainder filled in from reference TRBV7-9 and TRBJ1-4): DTGVSQNPRHKITKRGQNVTFRCDPISEHNRLYWYRQTLGQGPEFLTYFQNEAQLEKSRLLSDRFSAERPKGSFSTLEIQRTEQGDSAMYLCASSPFGANEKLFFGSGTQLSVL.

The chain uses TRBV5-1 and TRBJ2-6; D is perhaps TRBD1 (6 bases). This CDR3 is 15 amino acids long. The V and J ends lost 0 bases and 3 bases respectively, with 7 bases between them. CDR1 is SGHRS and CDR2 is YFSETQ in the germline V gene. Here the CDR3 reads CASSLGGLGANVLTF. Written as DNA, the CDR3 is TGCGCCAGCAGCTTGGGGGGGCTTGGGGCCAACGTCCTGACTTTC. Complete variable domain (other parts from reference TRBV5-1 and TRBJ2-6): KAGVTQTPRYLIKTRGQQVTLSCSPISGHRSVSWYQQTPGQGLQFLFEYFSETQRNKGNFPGRFSGRQFSNSRSEMNVSTLELGDSALYLCASSLGGLGANVLTFGAGSRLTVL.

This clonotype was seen only once. This sequence joins TRBV3-1 and TRBJ2-5, with D unclear. V dropped 2 bases and J dropped 5 bases, with 15 bases sitting between them. Germline V gene sequence: CDR1 LGHDT, CDR2 YNNKEL (reference sequence). The CDR3 is made up of 15 amino acids. This CDR3 is CASSQWTSKGETQYF. The CDR3 DNA reads TGTGCCAGCAGCCAATGGACCTCAAAGGGTGAGACCCAGTACTTC.

This clonotype was picked up many times. J is TRBJ1-1 and V is TRBV5-5; the D is unclear. Germline CDR1 is SGHKS and CDR2 is YYEKEE (reference sequence). The CDR3 length is 12 residues. Trimming cost V 2 bases and J 8 bases, with 10 bases left between them. The CDR3 coding sequence is TGTGCCAGCAGCTTAGTCATGAGGGAAGCTTTCTTT. Translated, it gives CASSLVMREAFF.

On this clonotype: A junction end diverges from the germline sequence, so it may reflect a read error. This chain joins TRBV12-3 or TRBV12-4 and TRBJ2-1, with 14 bases identical to TRBD2. The CDR3 is 18 amino acids. Written as DNA, the CDR3 is TGTGCCTGCAGTTTAGTAGTGACTAGCGGGAGGGCTTACAATGAGCAGTTCTTC. The encoded protein is CACSLVVTSGRAYNEQFF.

Concerning this clonotype itself: A junction end diverges from the germline sequence, so it may reflect a read error. The CDR3 here is CDSAWDRPNEKLFF. DNA for the CDR3: TGTGACAGCGCCTGGGACAGGCCAAATGAAAAACTGTTTTTT. This chain joins TRBV7-9 and TRBJ1-4, with TRBD1 matching 8 bases. Germline V CDR1 and CDR2: SEHNR, FQNEAQ (reference sequence). There are 14 residues in the CDR3.

V usage is TRBV10-3 and J usage is TRBJ2-3, with D unresolved. V was cut by 6 bases and J by 1 base, with 5 bases left in between. Germline V lookup: CDR1 ENHRY, CDR2 SYGVKD. This CDR3 spans 12 amino acids. The CDR3 bases are TGTGCCATCAGCGACGGCACAGATACGCAGTATTTT. As protein: CAISDGTDTQYF.

Comments on this clonotype: A much larger clone is a single base away; this may be a read error. The V call is TRBV15, the J call TRBJ2-5; D is unresolved. Germline V gene lookup returns CDR1 LNHNV and CDR2 YYDKDF (reference sequence). The CDR3 is made up of 17 amino acids. This chain's CDR3 is CATCRDVYELSQETQYF. For the CDR3, the DNA is TGTGCCACCTGCAGAGATGTGTACGAGTTGAGCCAAGAGACCCAGTACTTC. The full variable domain, completed using reference TRBV15 and TRBJ2-5, is DAMVIQNPRYQVTQFGKPVTLSCSQTLNHNVMYWYQQKSSQAPKLLFHYYDKDFNNEADTPDNFQSRRPNTSFCFLDIRSPGLGDTAMYLCATCRDVYELSQETQYFGPGTRLLVL.

This clonotype was found a few times. This rearrangement joins TRBV7-8 to TRBJ2-7; D unclear. Per the germline V gene, CDR1 is SGHVS and CDR2 is FQNEAQ. CDR3 length equals 14 residues. Trimming took 5 bases from V and 3 from J, leaving 14 bases between them. CDR3 DNA: TGTGCCAGCAGCCCGAGAATCGACGGCTACGAGCAGTACTTC. Its protein is CASSPRIDGYEQYF.

The CDR3 DNA is TGCAGTGCCGGCGACAATTATAATTCACCCCTCCACTTT. Translation gives CSAGDNYNSPLHF. The V call is TRBV20-1, the J call TRBJ1-6; D call uncertain. Trimming took 6 bases from V and 4 from J, leaving 10 bases between them. The CDR3 totals 13 residues. Germline CDR1 is DFQATT and CDR2 is SNEGSKA (reference sequence).

The V call is TRBV18, the J call TRBJ2-5, with D perhaps matching TRBD1 (5 bases). Trimming shortened V by 3 bases and J by 2 bases, and 16 bases separated the two germline ends. Germline V gives CDR1 KGHSH, CDR2 LQKENI. CDR3 length: 16 amino acids. The CDR3 loop reads CASSPTRTLGQETQYF. CDR3 coding DNA: TGTGCCAGCTCACCTACCCGGACATTGGGTCAAGAGACCCAGTACTTC.

The sample holds a few counts of this clonotype. The chain joins TRBV10-3 to TRBJ2-2; TRBD1 is a possible D gene (6 bases). Looked up from germline, CDR1 is ENHRY and CDR2 is SYGVKD. CDR3 length: 14 residues. The V end lost 2 bases, the J end lost 6 bases, and 10 bases lay between the germline ends. CDR3 region: CAISETRGSGELFF. The CDR3 nucleotides are TGTGCCATCAGTGAGACGAGGGGGTCCGGGGAGCTGTTTTTT.

The table lists this clonotype with a few counts. The V gene is TRBV15, the J gene TRBJ2-7, with 12 bases that match TRBD2. After removal of 2 bases from V and 2 bases from J, the junction contained 7 bases not matched to a gene. This CDR3 spans 17 amino acids. Germline loops: CDR1 LNHNV, CDR2 YYDKDF (reference sequence). DNA for the CDR3: TGTGCCACCAGCAGATCCAGAAGGACTAGCGGGACCTACGAGCAGTACTTC. This translates into CATSRSRRTSGTYEQYF.